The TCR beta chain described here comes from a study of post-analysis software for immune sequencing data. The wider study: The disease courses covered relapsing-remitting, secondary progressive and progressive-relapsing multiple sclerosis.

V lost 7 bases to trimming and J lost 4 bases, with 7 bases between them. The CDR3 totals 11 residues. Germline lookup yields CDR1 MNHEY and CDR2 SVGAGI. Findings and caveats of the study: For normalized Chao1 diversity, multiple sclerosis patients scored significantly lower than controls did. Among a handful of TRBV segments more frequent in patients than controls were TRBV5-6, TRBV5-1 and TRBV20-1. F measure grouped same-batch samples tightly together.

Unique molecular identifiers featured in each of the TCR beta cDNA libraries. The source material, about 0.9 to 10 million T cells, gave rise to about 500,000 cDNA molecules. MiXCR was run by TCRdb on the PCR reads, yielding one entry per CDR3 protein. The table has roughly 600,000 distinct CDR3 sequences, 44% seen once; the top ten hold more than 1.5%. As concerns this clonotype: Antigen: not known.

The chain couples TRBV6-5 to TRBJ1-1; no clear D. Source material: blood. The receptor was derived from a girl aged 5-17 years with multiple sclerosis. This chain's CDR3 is CASIHATEAFF. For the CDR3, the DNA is TGTGCCAGCATCCACGCCACTGAAGCTTTCTTT.